This record looks at one TCR beta chain sequence and its context. What it recognizes is unknown. The memory fraction was CD4+CD45RO+CD25- cells. Findings and caveats of the study: Larger-cohort validation covered only one TCR beta V-J rearrangement. In terms of TCR gene usage, tumor memory CD4+ T cells clustered together with blood and lymph node memory CD4+ cells, as well as with lymph node naive CD4+ cells.

Full-length variable regions came from constant-region reverse primers plus semi-nested Nested Universal Primer A PCR. TCRdb independently ran MiXCR on the 5' RACE reads; one entry per CDR3 protein. This table has about 64,000 distinct CDR3 sequences, about 20% appearing once. V lost 4 bases to trimming and J lost 0 bases, with 3 bases between them. There are 12 residues in the CDR3. Per the germline V gene, CDR1 is MNHNY and CDR2 is SVGAGI (reference sequence). Sequenced: memory CD4+ T cells sorted from a lymph node. Regarding subset: memory CD4+ T cells, CD4+CD45RO+CD25-. The rearrangement uses TRBV6-6 and TRBJ1-1; D remains unclear. The origin of this receptor is a female donor with breast cancer. The CDR3 sequence: CASSSVNTEAFF. The CDR3 nucleotides are TGTGCCAGCAGTTCAGTGAACACTGAAGCTTTCTTT.